Following are 14 T cell receptor beta chains from one sample sequenced in a study of T cell changes during pregnancy in multiple sclerosis. Generated by immunoSEQ multiplex PCR, the TCRdb table keeps only in-frame clones and is missing some. Of roughly 53,000 clones in the sample, 92% are singletons; the top ten hold 0.37%. Sequences were derived from CD4+ T cells from peripheral blood mononuclear cells, sampled in the second trimester of pregnancy. Source of these receptors: a female donor in good health, enrolled as a control in a pregnancy study.

V and J are TRBV30 and TRBJ1-4; D unclear. Germline V lookup: CDR1 GTSNPN, CDR2 SVGIG (reference sequence). The CDR3 consists of 13 residues. V was clipped by 0 bases and J by 8 bases, with 10 bases between them. CDR3 region: CAWSVNTREKLFF. The CDR3 bases are TGTGCCTGGAGTGTTAACACCAGGGAAAAACTGTTTTTT.

The chain couples TRBV19 to TRBJ2-5, with D possibly TRBD2 on 6 matching bases. Germline V gives CDR1 LNHDA, CDR2 SQIVND (reference sequence). Trimming removed 5 bases at V and 2 bases at J, with 18 bases between. This CDR3 has 16 amino acids. CDR3 region: CASSFLGGVKQETQYF. CDR3 bases: TGTGCCAGTAGTTTCCTCGGGGGTGTAAAACAAGAGACCCAGTACTTC.

J is TRBJ1-5 and V is TRBV2; 8 nucleotides line up with TRBD1. The CDR3 sequence is 14 residues long. Germline CDR1 SNHLY, CDR2 FYNNEI. V lost 4 bases and J lost 4; bases outside the gene matches: 3. CDR3 sequence reads: CASSGTGRNQPQHF. The CDR3, as DNA: TGTGCCAGCAGTGGGACAGGGCGGAATCAGCCCCAGCATTTT.

The V call is TRBV11-3, the J call TRBJ2-7; 11 bases fit TRBD2. This CDR3 has 18 residues. The J segment lost 0 bases and the V segment lost 3 bases, leaving 10 bases of the junction unmatched. Germline assignment: CDR1 SGHNT and CDR2 YENEEA. The CDR3 DNA reads TGTGCCAGCAGCTTCAGACCCCTCCTAGCGGGGGGCTCCTACGAGCAGTACTTC. Encoded protein: CASSFRPLLAGGSYEQYF.

The gene calls are TRBV27 and TRBJ1-1; D gene ambiguous. CDR3 length: 13 amino acids. The germline V gene has CDR1 MNHEY and CDR2 SMNVEV (reference sequence). The V end was cut by 3 bases, the J end by 0 bases, with 5 bases between. CDR3 amino acids: CASSFRLNTEAFF. CDR3 nucleotides: TGTGCCAGCAGTTTCAGGCTGAACACTGAAGCTTTCTTT.

This rearrangement joins TRBV10-1 to TRBJ2-7; 12 bases agree with TRBD2. The CDR3 is 16 residues long. Germline assignment: CDR1 WNHNN and CDR2 SYGVQD (reference sequence). Trimming removed 5 bases from V and 2 bases from J; junction bases left unmatched: 7. The CDR3 nucleotides read TGCGCCAGCAGTTGGACTAGCGGGGAAAAGACCTACGAGCAGTACTTC. Translated, it gives CASSWTSGEKTYEQYF.

The chain uses TRBV5-5 and TRBJ1-6; 8 bases map to TRBD1. This CDR3 region has 16 residues. Germline trimming cut 4 bases from V and 8 bases from J; bases unmatched to any gene: 11. Germline V gene data show CDR1 as SGHKS and CDR2 as YYEKEE (reference sequence). CDR3 DNA sequence: TGTGCCAGCAGCCTACAATTGACAGGGGTGTATTCACCCCTCCACTTT. It specifies CASSLQLTGVYSPLHF.

This clone appeared a single time. The chain couples TRBV7-2 to TRBJ1-4, with D possibly being TRBD1 (5 bases). CDR3 length equals 16 residues. Germline V gene data show CDR1 as SGHTA and CDR2 as FQGNSA. V was pared by 4 bases and J by 5 bases, with 17 bases between. CDR3 amino acids: CASSSRSQGLNEKLFF. The CDR3, as DNA: TGTGCCAGCAGCTCCCGAAGCCAGGGTCTGAATGAAAAACTGTTTTTT. Full variable domain (rest looked up from reference TRBV7-2 and TRBJ1-4): GAGVSQSPSNKVTEKGKDVELRCDPISGHTALYWYRQSLGQGLEFLIYFQGNSAPDKSGLPSDRFSAERTGGSVSTLTIQRTQQEDSAVYLCASSSRSQGLNEKLFFGSGTQLSVL.

V is TRBV11-2 and J is TRBJ1-5, with D unclear. V dropped 0 bases and J dropped 4 bases, with 4 bases sitting between them. CDR1 SGHAT and CDR2 FQNNGV come from the germline V gene. This CDR3 is 13 amino acids long. The CDR3, as DNA: TGTGCCAGCAGCTTAGAACGGAATCAGCCCCAGCATTTT. It codes for CASSLERNQPQHF.

The rearrangement joins TRBV5-4 to TRBJ2-5; TRBD2 matches 10 bases. There are 16 residues in the CDR3. V lost 3 bases and J lost 1; bases outside the gene matches: 6. Germline V CDR1 and CDR2: SGHNT, YYREEE (reference sequence). Here the CDR3 reads CASSSVAGGLQETQYF. The CDR3 DNA is TGTGCCAGCAGCTCCGTAGCGGGGGGCCTCCAAGAGACCCAGTACTTC.

This clone was seen only a few times. This chain links TRBV19 with TRBJ1-1; TRBD1 matches 8 bases. The CDR3 length is 16 residues. Germline CDR1 LNHDA, CDR2 SQIVND (reference sequence). J was trimmed by 4 bases and V by 1 base; bases with no gene match: 8. CDR3 DNA: TGTGCCAGTAGTATAGGAGGCGACAGGGGTGGCACTGAAGCTTTCTTT. It yields the protein CASSIGGDRGGTEAFF.

The V and J genes are TRBV30 and TRBJ1-1; 11 bases line up with TRBD1. Germline V gene sequence: CDR1 GTSNPN, CDR2 SVGIG (reference sequence). This CDR3 is 14 amino acids long. Trimming at V came to 0 bases and at J to 6 bases, leaving 3 bases not matched to a gene. This CDR3 is CAWSVLGQGAEAFF. CDR3 nucleotide sequence: TGTGCCTGGAGTGTACTGGGACAGGGGGCTGAAGCTTTCTTT.

This chain links TRBV4-2 with TRBJ1-4, with D maybe TRBD1 (6 bases). CDR1 and CDR2 from the germline V gene are LGHNA and YNFKEQ. The CDR3 extends over 13 amino acids. The ends were cut back, 0 bases at V and 11 bases at J, with 10 bases in the middle. This CDR3 is CASSQDQTGKLFF. In nucleotides, the CDR3 is TGTGCCAGCAGCCAAGATCAAACAGGGAAACTGTTTTTT.

The genes are TRBV5-5 and TRBJ2-1, with 10 bases fitting TRBD2. V shed 4 bases, J shed 4 bases, and the junction held 8 bases outside the gene matches. This CDR3 contains 16 residues. Germline V CDR1 and CDR2: SGHKS, YYEKEE (reference sequence). The CDR3 sequence is CASSVLTSGVYNEQFF. Here the CDR3 DNA reads TGTGCCAGCAGCGTACTTACTAGCGGGGTATACAATGAGCAGTTCTTC. The whole variable domain, remainder taken from reference TRBV5-5 and TRBJ2-1, is DAGVTQSPTHLIKTRGQQVTLRCSPISGHKSVSWYQQVLGQGPQFIFQYYEKEERGRGNFPDRFSARQFPNYSSELNVNALLLGDSALYLCASSVLTSGVYNEQFFGPGTRLTVL.